The clone carrying this T cell receptor beta chain has a handful of counts. These data belong to a study of control samples from healthy donors and cancer patients. Generated by immunoSEQ multiplex PCR, the TCRdb table keeps only in-frame clones and is missing some. The sample holds roughly 100,000 clones, approximately 86% seen once. Germline CDR1 is KGHSY and CDR2 is FQNENV. The CDR3 runs 15 residues. V lost 0 bases to trimming and J lost 0 bases, with 6 bases between them. Sequenced sample: blood. The chain uses TRBV16 and TRBJ1-5; D is possibly TRBD1 (6 bases). This receptor was taken from a man aged 25 to 45 in good health. The CDR3 sequence is CASSQSGASNQPQHF. The CDR3 DNA reads TGTGCCAGCAGCCAATCGGGGGCTAGCAATCAGCCCCAGCATTTT.